A selection of T cell receptor beta chains follows, all from one sample in a study of blood T cells in healthy people across ages. TCRdb processed the 5' RACE reads anew with MiXCR; each CDR3 protein has one entry. The data show about 970,000 distinct CDR3 sequences, with roughly 47% seen just once and about a fifth held by the top ten. Material: blood. Source of these receptors: a woman in her sixties in good health. CDR3s include the opening cysteine and the closing phenylalanine or tryptophan. The D gene is left open where the match is weak. Expanded clones are given a class, and other clones once, few, many or no size at all.

v_gene	d_gene	abundance	j_gene	CDR3nt	CDR3aa
TRBV29-1	NA	few	TRBJ2-1	TGCAGCGTAGGCGGGATGGGTGAGCAGTTCTTC	CSVGGMGEQFF
TRBV6-2/TRBV6-3	NA	NA	TRBJ1-1	TGTGCCAGCAGCCACGGACAGATCACTGAAGCTTTCTTT	CASSHGQITEAFF
TRBV4-3	TRBD1	few	TRBJ2-7	TGCGCCAGCAGCCAAGTAGGGACAGGGGCCCACGAGCAGTACTTC	CASSQVGTGAHEQYF
TRBV27	NA	NA	TRBJ1-5	TGTGCCAGTAGGAACCATCAGCCCCAGCATTTT	CASRNHQPQHF
TRBV20-1	NA	NA	TRBJ2-5	TGCAGTGCTAGAGTGCAGGTCAGAGAGACCCAGTACTTC	CSARVQVRETQYF
TRBV11-3	NA	NA	TRBJ1-1	TGTGCCAGCAGCTTCGGAGGGATCGACACTGAAGCTTTCTTT	CASSFGGIDTEAFF
TRBV12-3/TRBV12-4	NA	NA	TRBJ2-1	TGTGCCAGCAGTTTTTCCCAGGGTTATGGGCAGTTCTTC	CASSFSQGYGQFF
TRBV5-1	TRBD1	NA	TRBJ2-5	TGCGCCAGCAGCGCCAGGGGGCGGGAGACCCAGTACTTC	CASSARGRETQYF
TRBV12-3/TRBV12-4	NA	NA	TRBJ2-5	TGTGCCACCCGGGGACGGGAGAGAGAGACCCAGTACTTC	CATRGRERETQYF
TRBV7-3	NA	NA	TRBJ2-1	TGTGCCAGCAGCTTACTCGGTCAGGGTAGGAACAATGAGCAGTTCTTC	CASSLLGQGRNNEQFF